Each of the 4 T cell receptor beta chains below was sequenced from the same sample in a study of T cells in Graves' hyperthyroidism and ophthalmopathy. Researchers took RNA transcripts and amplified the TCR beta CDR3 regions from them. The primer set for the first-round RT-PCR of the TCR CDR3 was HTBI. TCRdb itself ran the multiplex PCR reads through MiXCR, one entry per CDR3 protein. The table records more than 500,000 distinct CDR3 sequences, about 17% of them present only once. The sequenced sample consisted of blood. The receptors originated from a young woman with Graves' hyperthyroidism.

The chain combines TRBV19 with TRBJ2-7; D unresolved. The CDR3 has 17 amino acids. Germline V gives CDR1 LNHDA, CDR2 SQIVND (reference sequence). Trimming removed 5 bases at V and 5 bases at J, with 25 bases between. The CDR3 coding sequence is TGTGCCAGTAGTTCGTCCCGACTCTCCGCGGAAAAAAACGAGCAGTACTTC. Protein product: CASSSSRLSAEKNEQYF.

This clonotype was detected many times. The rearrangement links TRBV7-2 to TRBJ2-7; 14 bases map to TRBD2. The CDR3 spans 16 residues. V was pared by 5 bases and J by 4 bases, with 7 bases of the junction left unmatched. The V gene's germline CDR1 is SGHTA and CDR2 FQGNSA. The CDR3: CASSRSGTSGSYEQYF. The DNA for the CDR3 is TGTGCCAGCAGCAGGTCCGGGACTAGCGGGAGTTACGAGCAGTACTTC.

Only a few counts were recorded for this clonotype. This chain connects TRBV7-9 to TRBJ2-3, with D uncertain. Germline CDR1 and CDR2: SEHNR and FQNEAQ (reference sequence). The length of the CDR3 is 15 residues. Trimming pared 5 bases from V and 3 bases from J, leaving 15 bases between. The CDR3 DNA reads TGTGCCAGCAGCCGACCCCCCATCACGACAGATACGCAGTATTTT. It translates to CASSRPPITTDTQYF.

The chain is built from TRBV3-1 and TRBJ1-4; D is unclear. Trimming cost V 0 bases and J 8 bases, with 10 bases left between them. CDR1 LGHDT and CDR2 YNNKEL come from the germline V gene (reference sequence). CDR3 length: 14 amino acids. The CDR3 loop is CASSQDQGHEKLFF. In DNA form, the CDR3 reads TGTGCCAGCAGCCAAGATCAAGGGCACGAAAAACTGTTTTTT.